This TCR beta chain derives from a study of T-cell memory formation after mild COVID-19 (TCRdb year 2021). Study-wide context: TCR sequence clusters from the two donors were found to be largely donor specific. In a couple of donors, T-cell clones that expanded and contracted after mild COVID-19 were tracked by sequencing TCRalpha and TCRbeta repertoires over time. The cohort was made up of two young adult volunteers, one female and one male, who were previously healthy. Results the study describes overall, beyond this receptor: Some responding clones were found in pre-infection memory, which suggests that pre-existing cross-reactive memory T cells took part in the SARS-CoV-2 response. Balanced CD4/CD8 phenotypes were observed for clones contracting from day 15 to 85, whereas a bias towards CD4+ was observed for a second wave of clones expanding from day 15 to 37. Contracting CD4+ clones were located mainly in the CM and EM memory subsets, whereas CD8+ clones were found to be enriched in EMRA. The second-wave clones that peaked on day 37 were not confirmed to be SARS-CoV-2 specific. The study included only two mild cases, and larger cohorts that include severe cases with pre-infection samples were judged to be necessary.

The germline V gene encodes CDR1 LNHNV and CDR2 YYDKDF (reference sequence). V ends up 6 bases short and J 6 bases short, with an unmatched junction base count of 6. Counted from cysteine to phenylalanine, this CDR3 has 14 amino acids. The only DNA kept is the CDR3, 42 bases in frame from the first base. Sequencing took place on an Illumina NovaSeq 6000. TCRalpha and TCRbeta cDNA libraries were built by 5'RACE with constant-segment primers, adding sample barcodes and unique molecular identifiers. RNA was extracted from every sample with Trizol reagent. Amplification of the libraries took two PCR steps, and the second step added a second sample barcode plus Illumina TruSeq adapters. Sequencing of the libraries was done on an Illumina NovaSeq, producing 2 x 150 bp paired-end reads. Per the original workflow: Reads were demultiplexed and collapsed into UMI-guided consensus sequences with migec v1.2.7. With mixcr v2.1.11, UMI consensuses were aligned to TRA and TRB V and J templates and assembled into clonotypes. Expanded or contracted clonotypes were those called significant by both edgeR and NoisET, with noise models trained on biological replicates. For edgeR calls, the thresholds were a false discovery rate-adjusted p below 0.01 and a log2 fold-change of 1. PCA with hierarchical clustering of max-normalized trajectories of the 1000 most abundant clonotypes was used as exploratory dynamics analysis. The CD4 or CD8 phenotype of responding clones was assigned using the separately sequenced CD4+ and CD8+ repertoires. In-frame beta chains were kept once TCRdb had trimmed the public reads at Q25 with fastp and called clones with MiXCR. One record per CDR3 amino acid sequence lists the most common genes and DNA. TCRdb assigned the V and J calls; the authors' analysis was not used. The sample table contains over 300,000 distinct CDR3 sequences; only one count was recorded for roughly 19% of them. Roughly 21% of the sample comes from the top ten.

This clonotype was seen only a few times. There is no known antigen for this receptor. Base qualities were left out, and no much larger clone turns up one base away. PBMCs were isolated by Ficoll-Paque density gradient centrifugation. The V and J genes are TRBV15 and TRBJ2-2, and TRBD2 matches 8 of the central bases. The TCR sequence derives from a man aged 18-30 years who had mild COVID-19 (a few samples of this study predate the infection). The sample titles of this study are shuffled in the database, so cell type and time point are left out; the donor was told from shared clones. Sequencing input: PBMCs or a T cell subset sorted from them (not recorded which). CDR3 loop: CATRASGFPGELFF. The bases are TGTGCCACCAGGGCTAGCGGGTTCCCCGGGGAGCTGTTTTTT.